This T cell receptor (beta chain) was sequenced in a study of blood T cell repertoires in COVID-19. Looking at the study overall: The analysed material was cDNA or gDNA that came from T cells, B-cell-depleted T cells, or PBMCs.

Method: immunoSEQ multiplex PCR; TCRdb's copy keeps in-frame clones and lacks some. The repertoire consists of roughly 170,000 clones, with over 70% occurring once and the leading ten covering about 6%. The count of this clone is one. The TCR originated in a middle-aged woman with acute COVID-19. Material: PBMCs or T cells enriched from blood (not recorded which).

This CDR3 reads CASSMGHYSNQPQHF. CDR3 nucleotides: TGTGCCAGTAGTATGGGACACTATAGCAATCAGCCCCAGCATTTT. The genes are TRBV19 and TRBJ1-5; a weak D match, TRBD1 (6 bases). The germline V gene encodes CDR1 LNHDA and CDR2 SQIVND (reference sequence). This CDR3 is 15 amino acids long. V gave up 3 bases and J gave up 0 bases, with 9 bases separating them.